The 17 T cell receptor beta chains given below trace back to one sample, sequenced in a study of blood T cell repertoires in COVID-19 (dated by TCRdb to about 2020). Libraries were constructed by the immunoSEQ multiplex PCR assay. TCRdb carries this immuneACCESS record with in-frame sequences only. Its versions omit some clonotypes, under half of them owing to an unresolved V gene in the studies checked, with the rest unexplained. The sample yields approximately 93,000 clones; 88% were counted once. Of the sample, over 0.45% falls within the top ten clones. Sequencing was carried out using peripheral blood. The source of these receptors is a man in his sixties with acute or convalescent COVID-19.

This clone was seen once. The chain links TRBV19 to TRBJ2-4, with TRBD1 identical over 10 bases. The V gene's germline CDR1 is LNHDA and CDR2 SQIVND (reference sequence). CDR3 length: 21 amino acids. The V gene end was trimmed by 6 bases and the J gene end by 0 bases; junction bases not matched to a gene: 20. Here the CDR3 reads CASRGASPGTGEIIAKNIQYF. CDR3 coding DNA: TGTGCCAGTAGGGGTGCGTCACCAGGGACAGGGGAAATAATAGCCAAAAACATTCAGTACTTC.

The chain combines TRBV19 with TRBJ1-2; TRBD1 agrees at 7 bases. CDR3 length equals 14 residues. Germline V lookup: CDR1 LNHDA, CDR2 SQIVND (reference sequence). Losses at the gene ends were 7 bases for V and 3 bases for J; bases not matched to a gene: 8. The CDR3 sequence is CASTPDRFHYGYTF. In DNA, the CDR3 is TGTGCCAGTACCCCGGACAGGTTCCACTATGGCTACACCTTC.

The chain links TRBV9 to TRBJ2-2; TRBD2 aligns across 13 bases. The germline V gene has CDR1 SGDLS and CDR2 YYNGEE. V was clipped by 0 bases and J by 4 bases; unmatched bases: 9. The CDR3 sequence is 19 residues long. The CDR3 protein is CASSVAWTSGGPSTGELFF. The CDR3 DNA sequence: TGTGCCAGCAGCGTAGCTTGGACTAGCGGGGGACCCAGCACCGGGGAGCTGTTTTTT. Complete variable domain (other parts from reference TRBV9 and TRBJ2-2): DSGVTQTPKHLITATGQRVTLRCSPRSGDLSVYWYQQSLDQGLQFLIQYYNGEERAKGNILERFSAQQFPDLHSELNLSSLELGDSALYFCASSVAWTSGGPSTGELFFGEGSRLTVL.

This clone occurred a few times. The genes are TRBV24-1 and TRBJ2-1; maybe TRBD1 (6 bases). V was cut by 7 bases and J by 4 bases, with 10 bases left in between. This CDR3 contains 13 residues. In germline, CDR1 is KGHDR, CDR2 SFDVKD. Here the CDR3 DNA reads TGTGCCACCAGCACAGGGATGTACAATGAGCAGTTCTTC. This sequence encodes CATSTGMYNEQFF.

The chain recombines TRBV6-5 with TRBJ1-4; 7 nucleotides agree with TRBD1. The CDR3 runs to 14 residues. J lost 2 bases, V lost 6 bases, and 3 bases had no gene match. The germline V gene has CDR1 MNHEY and CDR2 SVGAGI. This chain's CDR3 is CASRDRVTNEKLFF. The DNA of the CDR3 is TGTGCCAGCAGAGACAGGGTGACTAATGAAAAACTGTTTTTT.

This clone was detected once. This rearrangement joins TRBV6-1 to TRBJ2-2; weak D call: TRBD2 (6 bases). This CDR3 is 15 amino acids long. The V and J ends lost 3 bases and 4 bases respectively, with 12 bases between them. Germline CDR1 and CDR2: MNHNS and SASEGT. CDR3 residues: CASSDPAGATGELFF. The CDR3 DNA reads as TGTGCCAGCAGTGATCCAGCGGGCGCCACCGGGGAGCTGTTTTTT.

This clone was seen only a few times. The V gene is TRBV7-7, the J gene TRBJ2-2; D gene unclear. This CDR3 has 14 amino acids. In germline, CDR1 is SSHAT, CDR2 FNYEAQ (reference sequence). The V and J ends lost 5 bases and 4 bases respectively, with 11 bases between them. Here the CDR3 DNA reads TGTGCCAGCAGCCCCTCTTCGGGCACCGGGGAGCTGTTTTTT. Translating it yields CASSPSSGTGELFF. Using reference TRBV7-7 and TRBJ2-2 for the parts outside the CDR3, the full variable domain is GAGVSQSPRYKVTKRGQDVTLRCDPISSHATLYWYQQALGQGPEFLTYFNYEAQPDKSGLPSDRFSAERPEGSISTLTIQRTEQRDSAMYRCASSPSSGTGELFFGEGSRLTVL.

The rearrangement uses TRBV4-2 and TRBJ1-6; TRBD1 matches at 11 bases. The CDR3 is 15 residues long. Germline lookup yields CDR1 LGHNA and CDR2 YNFKEQ. The junction had 5 bases not matched to a gene; V was cut back by 4 bases and J by 9 bases. CDR3 residues: CASSPPGQGVSPLHF. The CDR3 region has the DNA TGTGCCAGCAGCCCACCGGGACAGGGGGTTTCACCCCTCCACTTT.

As concerns this clone: Other nucleotide sequences from this sample produce the same CDR3. V gene TRBV6-1 combines with J gene TRBJ1-1; 8 positions agree with TRBD1. V shed 3 bases, J shed 1 base, and the junction held 4 bases outside the gene matches. Germline V gives CDR1 MNHNS, CDR2 SASEGT. The CDR3 spans 15 residues. CDR3 amino acids: CASSDRGRGNTEAFF. The CDR3 DNA sequence: TGTGCCAGCAGTGACAGGGGGCGAGGGAACACTGAAGCTTTCTTT.

The chain is built from TRBV7-2 and TRBJ2-5; no firm D call. The V and J ends lost 4 bases and 0 bases respectively, with 9 bases between them. The CDR3 spans 14 residues. Germline CDR1 is SGHTA and CDR2 is FQGNSA. DNA for the CDR3: TGTGCCAGCAGCTCCTCTAGAAACCAAGAGACCCAGTACTTC. Translating it yields CASSSSRNQETQYF.

The chain carries TRBV6-5 and TRBJ2-3; 8 bases line up with TRBD1. Per germline, CDR1 MNHEY and CDR2 SVGAGI. V shed 2 bases and J 1 base; nucleotides not matched to a gene: 2. The CDR3 loop spans 15 amino acids. CDR3 DNA sequence: TGTGCCAGCAGTTACGGACAGGGAGGCACAGATACGCAGTATTTT. This codes for CASSYGQGGTDTQYF.

The chain joins TRBV11-3 to TRBJ1-2; no clear D. The CDR3 has 15 amino acids. CDR1 and CDR2 (germline): SGHNT, YENEEA. Trimming removed 2 bases from V and 5 bases from J, with 15 bases in between. In DNA, the CDR3 is TGTGCCAGCAGCTTATCAACGGGGTTTGGGTATGGCTACACCTTC. This translates into CASSLSTGFGYGYTF.

The chain is built from TRBV27 and TRBJ2-2, with TRBD1 as a possible D gene (6 bases). V gave up 7 bases and J gave up 7 bases, with 13 bases separating them. The germline CDR1 and CDR2 sequences are MNHEY and SMNVEV (reference sequence). This CDR3 has 13 residues. CDR3 protein: CASNRAGFGELFF. CDR3 nucleotides: TGTGCCAGCAACAGGGCTGGTTTCGGGGAGCTGTTTTTT.

This clone was picked up a small number of times. Here the CDR3 DNA reads TGCAGCGTTGAAGATCAGGAAAACTATGGCTACACCTTC. Translating it yields CSVEDQENYGYTF. V is TRBV29-1 and J is TRBJ1-2, with unresolved D. Germline V lookup: CDR1 SQVTM, CDR2 ANQGSEA. V was clipped by 0 bases and J by 2 bases, with 7 bases between them. The length of the CDR3 is 13 residues.

In this sample, this clone turned up once. The chain has TRBV5-1 and TRBJ2-3; 7 bases line up with TRBD1. With V trimmed by 2 bases and J by 1 base, 7 bases remained unmatched. Germline loops: CDR1 SGHRS, CDR2 YFSETQ. This CDR3 has 16 residues. CDR3 residues: CASSFEGAGGTDTQYF. Written as DNA, the CDR3 is TGCGCCAGCAGCTTCGAGGGGGCCGGAGGCACAGATACGCAGTATTTT.

The chain has TRBV6-5 and TRBJ1-2, with TRBD1 identical over 10 bases. J gave up 4 bases and V 5 bases, and 1 base lay outside the gene matches. This CDR3 is 13 amino acids long. Germline V lookup: CDR1 MNHEY, CDR2 SVGAGI. The CDR3 DNA reads as TGTGCCAGCAGTCGGACAGGGGGCTATGGCTACACCTTC. Its protein is CASSRTGGYGYTF.

This chain links TRBV30 with TRBJ2-3; 8 bases line up with TRBD2. CDR1 and CDR2 (germline): GTSNPN, SVGIG (reference sequence). The CDR3 extends over 13 amino acids. With V trimmed by 3 bases and J by 4 bases, 3 bases remained unmatched. The CDR3 DNA reads as TGTGCCTGGAGCGGGGGGGCCGCAGATACGCAGTATTTT. Protein: CAWSGGAADTQYF.